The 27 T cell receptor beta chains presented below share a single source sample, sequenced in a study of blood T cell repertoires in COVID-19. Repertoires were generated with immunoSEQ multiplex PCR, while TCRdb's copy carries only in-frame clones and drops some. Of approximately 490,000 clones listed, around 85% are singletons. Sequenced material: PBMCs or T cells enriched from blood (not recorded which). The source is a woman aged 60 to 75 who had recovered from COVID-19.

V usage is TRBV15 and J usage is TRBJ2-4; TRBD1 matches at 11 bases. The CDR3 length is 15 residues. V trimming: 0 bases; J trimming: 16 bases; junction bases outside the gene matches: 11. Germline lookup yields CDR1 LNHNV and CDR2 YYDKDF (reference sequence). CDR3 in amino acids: CATSREGDRGFAIYF. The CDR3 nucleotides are TGTGCCACCAGCAGAGAGGGGGACAGGGGGTTCGCTATCTACTTC.

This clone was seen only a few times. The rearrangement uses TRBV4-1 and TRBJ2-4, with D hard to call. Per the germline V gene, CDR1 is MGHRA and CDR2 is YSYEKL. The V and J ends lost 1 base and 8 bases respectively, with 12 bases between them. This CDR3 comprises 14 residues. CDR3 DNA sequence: TGCGCCAGCAGCCAAGCACAATGGCTTGACATTCAGTACTTC. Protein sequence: CASSQAQWLDIQYF.

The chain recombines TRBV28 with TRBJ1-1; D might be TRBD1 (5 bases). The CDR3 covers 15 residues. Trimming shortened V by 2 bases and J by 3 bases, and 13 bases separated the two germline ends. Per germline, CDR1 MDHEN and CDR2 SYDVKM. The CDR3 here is CASSLRQGGYTEAFF. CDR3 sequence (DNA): TGTGCCAGCAGTTTAAGGCAGGGTGGGTACACTGAAGCTTTCTTT.

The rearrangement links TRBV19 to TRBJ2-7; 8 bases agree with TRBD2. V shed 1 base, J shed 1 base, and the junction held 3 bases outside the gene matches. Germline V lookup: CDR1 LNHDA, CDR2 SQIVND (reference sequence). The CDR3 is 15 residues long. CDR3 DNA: TGTGCCAGTAGTATAGCGGGGGGGCCTTCCTACGAGCAGTACTTC. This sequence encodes CASSIAGGPSYEQYF.

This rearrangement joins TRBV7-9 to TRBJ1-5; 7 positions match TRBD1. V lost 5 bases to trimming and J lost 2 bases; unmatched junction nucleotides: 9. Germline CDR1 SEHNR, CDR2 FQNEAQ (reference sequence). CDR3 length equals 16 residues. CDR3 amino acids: CASSKTGLSGNQPQHF. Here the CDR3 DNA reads TGTGCCAGCAGCAAGACAGGGTTATCGGGCAATCAGCCCCAGCATTTT.

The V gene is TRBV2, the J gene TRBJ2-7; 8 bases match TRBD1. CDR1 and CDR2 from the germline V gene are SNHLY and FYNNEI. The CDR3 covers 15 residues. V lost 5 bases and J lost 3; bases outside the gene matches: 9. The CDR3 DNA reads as TGTGCCAGCAGTTCGGACAGGGTGAGGATCTACGAGCAGTACTTC. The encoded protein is CASSSDRVRIYEQYF.

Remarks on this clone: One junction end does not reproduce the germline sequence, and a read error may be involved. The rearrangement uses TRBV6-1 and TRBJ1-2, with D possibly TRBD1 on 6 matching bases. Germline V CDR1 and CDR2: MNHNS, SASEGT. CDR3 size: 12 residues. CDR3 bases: TGTGCCAGCAGTGACCAGGGGATGCGATCTATTTTC. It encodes CASSDQGMRSIF.

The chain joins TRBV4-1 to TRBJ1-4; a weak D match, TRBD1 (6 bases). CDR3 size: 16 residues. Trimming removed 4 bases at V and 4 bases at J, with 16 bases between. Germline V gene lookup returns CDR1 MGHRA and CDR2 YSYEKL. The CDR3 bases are TGCGCCAGCAGCCGATTTCCGACAGGATTTAATGAAAAACTGTTTTTT. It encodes CASSRFPTGFNEKLFF.

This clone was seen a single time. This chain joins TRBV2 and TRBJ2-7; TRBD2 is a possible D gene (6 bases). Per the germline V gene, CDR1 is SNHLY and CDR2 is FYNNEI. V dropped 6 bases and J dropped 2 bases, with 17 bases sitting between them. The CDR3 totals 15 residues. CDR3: CASRTGGAETYEQYF. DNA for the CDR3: TGTGCCAGCAGGACCGGAGGGGCGGAAACCTACGAGCAGTACTTC.

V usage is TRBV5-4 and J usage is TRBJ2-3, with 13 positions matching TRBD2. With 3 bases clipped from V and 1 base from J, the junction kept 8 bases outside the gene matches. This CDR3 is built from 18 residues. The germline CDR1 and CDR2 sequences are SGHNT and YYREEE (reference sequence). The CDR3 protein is CASSSSRLAGGRTDTQYF. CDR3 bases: TGTGCCAGCAGCTCCTCCAGACTAGCGGGGGGCCGCACAGATACGCAGTATTTT. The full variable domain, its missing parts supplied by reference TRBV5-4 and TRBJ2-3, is ETGVTQSPTHLIKTRGQQVTLRCSSQSGHNTVSWYQQALGQGPQFIFQYYREEENGRGNFPPRFSGLQFPNYSSELNVNALELDDSALYLCASSSSRLAGGRTDTQYFGPGTRLTVL.

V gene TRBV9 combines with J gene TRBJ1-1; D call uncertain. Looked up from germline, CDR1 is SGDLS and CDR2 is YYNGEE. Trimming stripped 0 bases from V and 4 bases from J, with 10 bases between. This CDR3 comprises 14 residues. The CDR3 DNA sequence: TGTGCCAGCAGCGTAGACGGAGGAACCACTGAAGCTTTCTTT. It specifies CASSVDGGTTEAFF.

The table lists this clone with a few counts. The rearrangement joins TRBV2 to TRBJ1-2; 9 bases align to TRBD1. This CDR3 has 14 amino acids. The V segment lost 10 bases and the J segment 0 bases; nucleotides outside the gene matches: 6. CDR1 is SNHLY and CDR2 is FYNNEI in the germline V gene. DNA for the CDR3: TGTGCCACGGGACAGGGAACAGCTAACTATGGCTACACCTTC. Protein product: CATGQGTANYGYTF.

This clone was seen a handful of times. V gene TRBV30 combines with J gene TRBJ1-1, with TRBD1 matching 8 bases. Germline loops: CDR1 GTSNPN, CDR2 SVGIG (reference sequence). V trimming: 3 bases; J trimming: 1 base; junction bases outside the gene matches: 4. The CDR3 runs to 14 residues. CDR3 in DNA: TGTGCCTGGAGGAACACAGGGGGGAACACTGAAGCTTTCTTT. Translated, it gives CAWRNTGGNTEAFF.

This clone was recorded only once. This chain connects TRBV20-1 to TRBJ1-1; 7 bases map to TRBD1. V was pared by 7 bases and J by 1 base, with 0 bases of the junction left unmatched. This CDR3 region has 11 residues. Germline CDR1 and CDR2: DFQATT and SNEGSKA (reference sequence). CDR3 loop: CSGQGNTEAFF. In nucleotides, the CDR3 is TGCAGTGGACAGGGGAACACTGAAGCTTTCTTT.

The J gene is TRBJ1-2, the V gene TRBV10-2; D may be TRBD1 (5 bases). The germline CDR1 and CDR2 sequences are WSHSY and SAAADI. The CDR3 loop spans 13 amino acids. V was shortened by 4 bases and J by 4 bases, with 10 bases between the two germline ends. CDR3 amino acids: CASSGQGAYGYTF. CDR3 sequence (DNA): TGCGCCAGCAGTGGACAAGGGGCCTATGGCTACACCTTC.

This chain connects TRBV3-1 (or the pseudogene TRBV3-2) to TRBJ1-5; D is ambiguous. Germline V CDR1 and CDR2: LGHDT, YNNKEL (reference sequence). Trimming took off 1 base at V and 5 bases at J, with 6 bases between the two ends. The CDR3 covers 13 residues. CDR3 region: CASSQASYQPQHF. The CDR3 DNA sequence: TGTGCCAGCAGCCAAGCCAGTTATCAGCCCCAGCATTTT.

CDR3 DNA sequence: TGCGCCAGCAGCTACCTAAATCTAGCGGGGGAGCAGTTCTTC. Its protein is CASSYLNLAGEQFF. The chain has TRBV5-1 and TRBJ2-1; 9 bases are shared with TRBD2. CDR3 size: 14 residues. Germline values: CDR1 SGHRS, CDR2 YFSETQ. Losses at the gene ends were 3 bases for V and 10 bases for J; bases not matched to a gene: 8.

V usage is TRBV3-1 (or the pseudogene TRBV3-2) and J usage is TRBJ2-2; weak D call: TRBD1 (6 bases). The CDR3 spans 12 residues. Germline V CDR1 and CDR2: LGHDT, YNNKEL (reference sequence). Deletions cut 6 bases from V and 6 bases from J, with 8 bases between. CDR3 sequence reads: CASSPGAGELFF. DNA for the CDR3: TGTGCCAGCAGTCCAGGGGCCGGGGAGCTGTTTTTT.

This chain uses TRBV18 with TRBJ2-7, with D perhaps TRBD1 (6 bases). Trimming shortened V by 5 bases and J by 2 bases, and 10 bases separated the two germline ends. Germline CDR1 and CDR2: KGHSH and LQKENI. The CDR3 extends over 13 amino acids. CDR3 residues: CASSATGTYEQYV. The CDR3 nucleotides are TGTGCCAGCTCAGCGACAGGCACCTACGAGCAGTACGTC.

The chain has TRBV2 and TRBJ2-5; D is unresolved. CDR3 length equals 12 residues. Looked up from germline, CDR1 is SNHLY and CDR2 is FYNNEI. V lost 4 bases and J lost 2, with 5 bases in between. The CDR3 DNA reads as TGTGCCAGCAGTGTTCATCAAGAGACCCAGTACTTC. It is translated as CASSVHQETQYF.

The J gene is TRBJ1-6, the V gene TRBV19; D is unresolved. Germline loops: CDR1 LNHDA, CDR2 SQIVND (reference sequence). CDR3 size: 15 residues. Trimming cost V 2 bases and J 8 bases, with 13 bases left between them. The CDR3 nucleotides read TGTGCCAGTAGTATATGGGCAGGCCCCGATTCACCCCTCCACTTT. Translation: CASSIWAGPDSPLHF.

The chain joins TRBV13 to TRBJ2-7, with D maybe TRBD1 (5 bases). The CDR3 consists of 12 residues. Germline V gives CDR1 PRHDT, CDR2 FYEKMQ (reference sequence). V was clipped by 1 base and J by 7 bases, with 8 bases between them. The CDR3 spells CASSLVQGEQYV. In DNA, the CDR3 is TGTGCCAGCAGCTTAGTCCAGGGAGAGCAGTACGTC.

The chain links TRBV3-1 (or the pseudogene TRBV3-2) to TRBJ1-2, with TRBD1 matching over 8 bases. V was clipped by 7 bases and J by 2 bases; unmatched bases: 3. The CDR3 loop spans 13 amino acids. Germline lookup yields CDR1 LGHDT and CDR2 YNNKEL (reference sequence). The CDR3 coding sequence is TGTGCCAGCACCAACAGGGGGAACTATGGCTACACCTTC. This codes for CASTNRGNYGYTF.

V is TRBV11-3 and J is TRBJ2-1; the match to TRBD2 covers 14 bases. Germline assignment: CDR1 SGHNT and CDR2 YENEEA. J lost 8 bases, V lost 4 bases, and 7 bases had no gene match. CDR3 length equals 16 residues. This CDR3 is CASSSGTSGGRDEQFF. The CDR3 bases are TGTGCCAGCAGCTCAGGGACTAGCGGGGGACGGGATGAGCAGTTCTTC.

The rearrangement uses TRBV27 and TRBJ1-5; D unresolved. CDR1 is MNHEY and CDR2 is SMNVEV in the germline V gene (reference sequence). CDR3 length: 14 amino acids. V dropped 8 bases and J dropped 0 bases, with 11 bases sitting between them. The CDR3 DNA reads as TGTGCCAGCCGATCAGACTATAGCAATCAGCCCCAGCATTTT. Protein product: CASRSDYSNQPQHF.

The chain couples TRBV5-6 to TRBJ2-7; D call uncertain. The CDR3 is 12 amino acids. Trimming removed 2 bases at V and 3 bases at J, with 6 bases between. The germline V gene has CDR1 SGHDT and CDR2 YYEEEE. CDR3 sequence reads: CASSFRYYEQYF. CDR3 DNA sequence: TGTGCCAGCAGCTTCAGATACTACGAGCAGTACTTC.

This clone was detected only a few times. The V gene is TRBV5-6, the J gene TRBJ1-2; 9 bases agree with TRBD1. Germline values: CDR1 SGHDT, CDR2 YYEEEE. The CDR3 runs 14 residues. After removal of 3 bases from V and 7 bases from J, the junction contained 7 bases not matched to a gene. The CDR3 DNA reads TGTGCCAGCAGCTCCGGACAGGGGTCTGGTGGCTACACCTTC. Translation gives CASSSGQGSGGYTF.